The rows below give T cell receptor beta chains drawn from one sample of a study of early T cells in non-severe SARS-CoV-2 infection. TCRdb re-called the 5' RACE reads with MiXCR, one entry per CDR3 protein. The table shows about 62,000 distinct CDR3 sequences, with 8.5% to 9.5% occurring only once. Material for sequencing was whole blood. The source is an adult who was a healthcare worker with PCR-confirmed SARS-CoV-2 infection or an uninfected control (not recorded which). Each CDR3 is given without its conserved first and last residue. Fields, in order: V gene, CDR3 protein.

TRBV5-1 | ASSLGGNIQY
TRBV12-3/TRBV12-4 | ASRTDRGLGFGAEAF
TRBV20-1 | SARELAGQAYTEAF
TRBV19 | ASSMVRGLVSSPLH
TRBV4-1 | ASSQAGGTDTQY
TRBV12-3/TRBV12-4 | ASSRTESTDTQY
TRBV9 | ASSVEPGSSYNEQF
TRBV15 | ATSMPTGWDNSPLH
TRBV5-1 | ASSLAGRSNTGELF
TRBV2 | ASSLQPANTGELF
TRBV11-2 | ASSSGRRQEY
TRBV3-1 | ASSQAVGGYT
TRBV6-1 | ASSITGQGNTEAF
TRBV11-3 | ASAQGSPTDTQY
TRBV2 | ATRDRGVTGELF
TRBV27 | ASSPMAPGRFKNQPQH
TRBV5-4 | ASSLWGAAAEAF
TRBV20-1 | SARHNTRRNTIY
TRBV6-5 | ASSYSSGVTDTQY
TRBV2 | ASVDRGFSYNEQF
TRBV10-1 | ASSSDRSYGYT
TRBV9 | ASSPDQGTVLSSPLH
TRBV30 | AWSGGSNQPQH
TRBV2 | ASGGESYNEQF
TRBV7-7 | ASSFTGLGETQY
TRBV24-1 | ATSDGDLGNEQF
TRBV12-3/TRBV12-4 | ASSLGTGRRNQPQH